One and the same sample provided the 26 T cell receptor beta chains below, sequenced in a study of CD8 T cells in Susac syndrome. Reverse transcription of roughly 0.45 to 1 ug RNA used random hexamers. TCRdb passed the immunoSEQ multiplex PCR reads through MiXCR, listing each CDR3 protein once. Of some 260,000 distinct CDR3 sequences in the sample, around 83% were seen once. Sequences were obtained from CD8+ T cells from PBMCs. These receptors were collected from a human donor with multiple sclerosis.

The chain employs TRBV30 and TRBJ1-5, with D unclear. V lost 4 bases to trimming and J lost 4 bases, with 8 bases between them. The CDR3 is made up of 12 amino acids. Germline-derived CDR1 and CDR2 are GTSNPN and SVGIG (reference sequence). CDR3 region: CAWIRENQPQHF. The DNA of the CDR3 is TGTGCCTGGATCCGGGAAAATCAGCCCCAGCATTTT.

This chain links TRBV10-3 with TRBJ1-2; 8 nucleotides match TRBD1. J gave up 1 base and V 8 bases, and 6 bases lay outside the gene matches. The CDR3 sequence is 14 residues long. In germline, CDR1 is ENHRY, CDR2 SYGVKD. The CDR3: CAILTGDVNYGYTF. CDR3 nucleotide sequence: TGTGCCATCCTGACAGGGGACGTTAACTATGGCTACACCTTC.

The gene calls are TRBV5-5 and TRBJ1-1; 8 bases are shared with TRBD1. The CDR3 covers 14 residues. The germline CDR1 and CDR2 sequences are SGHKS and YYEKEE (reference sequence). V shed 4 bases, J shed 1 base, and the junction held 3 bases outside the gene matches. DNA for the CDR3: TGTGCCAGCAGCCCGGACAGGGAGAACACTGAAGCTTTCTTT. Protein sequence: CASSPDRENTEAFF.

The V call is TRBV10-3, the J call TRBJ1-2; D possibly corresponds to TRBD1 (6 bases). This CDR3 has 16 amino acids. The V end was cut by 6 bases, the J end by 2 bases, with 19 bases between. CDR1 and CDR2 (germline): ENHRY, SYGVKD. This chain's CDR3 is CAISPSRGEENYGYTF. The DNA for the CDR3 is TGTGCCATCAGCCCCTCAAGGGGGGAAGAGAACTATGGCTACACCTTC.

This chain connects TRBV2 to TRBJ2-2; D not resolved. With 3 bases removed from V and 0 bases from J, the gap between germline ends came to 5 bases. CDR3 length equals 14 residues. Looked up from germline, CDR1 is SNHLY and CDR2 is FYNNEI. CDR3 in amino acids: CASSDASNTGELFF. CDR3 nucleotide sequence: TGTGCCAGCAGTGACGCGTCGAACACCGGGGAGCTGTTTTTT.

This rearrangement joins TRBV7-2 to TRBJ2-2; 8 bases are shared with TRBD1. There are 14 residues in the CDR3. The germline gives CDR1 SGHTA, CDR2 FQGNSA. Trimming cost V 5 bases and J 5 bases; bases outside gene matches: 4. The CDR3: CASSPDRVTGELFF. The CDR3 coding sequence is TGTGCCAGCAGCCCGGACAGGGTAACCGGGGAGCTGTTTTTT.

This clonotype was seen a handful of times. The chain links TRBV24-1 to TRBJ2-2; TRBD1 matches 10 bases. There are 15 residues in the CDR3. CDR1 and CDR2 (germline): KGHDR, SFDVKD. With V trimmed by 7 bases and J by 0 bases, 1 base remained unmatched. Here the CDR3 reads CATRGQGANTGELFF. The CDR3 DNA is TGTGCCACCAGAGGACAGGGGGCGAACACCGGGGAGCTGTTTTTT.

CDR3: CASSFSFRGSQRESYNEQFF. The CDR3 nucleotides read TGTGCCAGCAGTTTTTCTTTCAGGGGGTCGCAGCGGGAGTCCTACAATGAGCAGTTCTTC. The rearrangement joins TRBV12-3 or TRBV12-4 to TRBJ2-1; D is perhaps TRBD2 (8 bases). Trimming removed 3 bases at V and 1 base at J, with 25 bases between. The CDR3 is made up of 20 amino acids.

The chain joins TRBV9 to TRBJ2-2; TRBD2 is a possible D gene (7 bases). This CDR3 region has 12 residues. Per the germline V gene, CDR1 is SGDLS and CDR2 is YYNGEE. Trimming stripped 7 bases from V and 6 bases from J, with 10 bases between. Written as DNA, the CDR3 is TGTGCCAGCGGGGGGGCCCCCGGGGAGCTGTTTTTT. Translated: CASGGAPGELFF.

The table lists this clonotype with a count of one. This chain uses TRBV11-1 with TRBJ2-1, with D possibly being TRBD1 (9 bases). The CDR3 is 22 amino acids. V was trimmed by 3 bases and J by 0 bases, leaving 30 bases between them. The germline CDR1 and CDR2 sequences are SGHAT and FQDESV (reference sequence). The CDR3 DNA reads TGTGCCAGCAGCTTTCCGGGACAGGGAGGGCTAGCGGGCATGAGCTCCTACAATGAGCAGTTCTTC. Translation gives CASSFPGQGGLAGMSSYNEQFF.

This clonotype occurred once. The chain joins TRBV29-1 to TRBJ1-1; D might be TRBD1 (5 bases). CDR1 is SQVTM, CDR2 ANQGSEA, per germline. This CDR3 has 13 residues. V was cut by 4 bases and J by 4 bases, with 13 bases left in between. The CDR3 spells CSVGRGIITEAFF. The DNA of the CDR3 is TGCAGCGTTGGTCGGGGCATTATCACTGAAGCTTTCTTT. Based on the CDR3 plus reference TRBV29-1 and TRBJ1-1, the full variable domain is SAVISQKPSRDICQRGTSLTIQCQVDSQVTMMFWYRQQPGQSLTLIATANQGSEATYESGFVIDKFPISRPNLTFSTLTVSNMSPEDSSIYLCSVGRGIITEAFFGQGTRLTVV.

This clonotype was counted between two and nine times. V is TRBV7-3 and J is TRBJ2-3, with 8 bases identical to TRBD2. This CDR3 is built from 16 residues. After removal of 4 bases from V and 5 bases from J, the junction contained 11 bases not matched to a gene. Germline values: CDR1 SGHTA, CDR2 FQGTGA. CDR3 region: CASSSPGTGLVDTQYF. In DNA form, the CDR3 reads TGTGCCAGCAGCTCCCCCGGCACGGGACTAGTAGATACGCAGTATTTT. Looking up the rest from reference TRBV7-3 and TRBJ2-3 gives the full variable domain: GAGVSQTPSNKVTEKGKYVELRCDPISGHTALYWYRQSLGQGPEFLIYFQGTGAADDSGLPNDRFFAVRPEGSVSTLKIQRTERGDSAVYLCASSSPGTGLVDTQYFGPGTRLTVL.

The CDR3 coding sequence is TGTGCCAGCAGCGTAGGGGCCAGGGGAACGGACAATGAGCAGTTCTTC. Translation gives CASSVGARGTDNEQFF. This sequence joins TRBV9 and TRBJ2-1; D possibly corresponds to TRBD1 (6 bases). Germline loops: CDR1 SGDLS, CDR2 YYNGEE. This CDR3 is 16 amino acids long. Trimming cost V 0 bases and J 5 bases, with 15 bases left between them. Drawing the rest from reference TRBV9 and TRBJ2-1, the complete variable domain is DSGVTQTPKHLITATGQRVTLRCSPRSGDLSVYWYQQSLDQGLQFLIQYYNGEERAKGNILERFSAQQFPDLHSELNLSSLELGDSALYFCASSVGARGTDNEQFFGPGTRLTVL.

Only one count was recorded for this clonotype. This chain links TRBV28 with TRBJ2-3, with a possible D match to TRBD2 (5 bases). CDR3 size: 14 residues. Germline V lookup: CDR1 MDHEN, CDR2 SYDVKM. V dropped 3 bases and J dropped 4 bases, with 11 bases sitting between them. The CDR3 loop is CASSLEPGSDTQYF. CDR3 DNA sequence: TGTGCCAGCAGTTTGGAGCCGGGGTCAGATACGCAGTATTTT.

The V and J genes are TRBV6-5 and TRBJ2-6; possible D gene TRBD1, 6 bases. The CDR3 sequence is 15 residues long. CDR1 and CDR2 from the germline V gene are MNHEY and SVGAGI. The CDR3 is CAVNNRVAGANVLTF. DNA of the CDR3: TGTGCTGTCAATAACAGGGTAGCCGGGGCCAACGTCCTGACTTTC.

The V call is TRBV14, the J call TRBJ2-7; D is undetermined. Trimming removed 4 bases at V and 2 bases at J, with 6 bases between. The CDR3 totals 12 residues. The germline V gene has CDR1 SGHDN and CDR2 FVKESK. Here the CDR3 reads CASSPSTYEQYF. The CDR3 DNA reads TGTGCCAGCAGCCCATCAACCTACGAGCAGTACTTC.

This chain uses TRBV30 with TRBJ1-1, with D uncertain. This CDR3 is built from 14 residues. V was trimmed by 0 bases and J by 0 bases, leaving 8 bases between them. Germline V gene data show CDR1 as GTSNPN and CDR2 as SVGIG (reference sequence). CDR3 nucleotide sequence: TGTGCCTGGAGTGTACCGGGTATGAACACTGAAGCTTTCTTT. Protein product: CAWSVPGMNTEAFF.

This chain links TRBV4-2 with TRBJ2-4; D is unresolved. The CDR3 has 13 amino acids. CDR1 is LGHNA and CDR2 is YNFKEQ in the germline V gene. Trimming shortened V by 4 bases and J by 1 base, and 5 bases separated the two germline ends. CDR3 amino acids: CASSPDAKNIQYF. The CDR3 nucleotides read TGTGCCAGCAGCCCTGACGCCAAAAACATTCAGTACTTC.

The chain carries TRBV28 and TRBJ2-2; 7 bases fit TRBD1. CDR1 and CDR2 from the germline V gene are MDHEN and SYDVKM. This CDR3 has 14 residues. The ends lost 3 bases at V and 4 bases at J; junction bases unmatched: 2. The CDR3 DNA is TGTGCCAGCAGTTTGACAGGGTCCACCGGGGAGCTGTTTTTT. It yields the protein CASSLTGSTGELFF.

This clonotype has just a few counts. This CDR3 is CASSGLAGRAYEQYF. The DNA for the CDR3 is TGTGCCAGCAGCGGACTAGCGGGAAGGGCCTACGAGCAGTACTTC. This chain links TRBV2 with TRBJ2-7, with 12 bases matching TRBD2. Germline V gene sequence: CDR1 SNHLY, CDR2 FYNNEI. V was pared by 6 bases and J by 2 bases, with 5 bases of the junction left unmatched. The length of the CDR3 is 15 residues.

The CDR3 loop reads CASSVIPIGGGDSPLHF. Here the CDR3 DNA reads TGTGCCAGCAGCGTGATCCCGATAGGGGGAGGGGATTCACCCCTCCACTTT. The chain carries TRBV7-8 and TRBJ1-6; D is possibly TRBD1 (6 bases). The CDR3 spans 17 residues. The germline V gene encodes CDR1 SGHVS and CDR2 FQNEAQ. Trimming left V 5 bases short and J 8 bases short, with 22 bases between.

The chain couples TRBV29-1 to TRBJ2-3; no clear D. The germline CDR1 and CDR2 sequences are SQVTM and ANQGSEA. The CDR3 sequence is 14 residues long. Between the trimmed V and J ends, which lost 4 bases and 0 bases, there was a span of 11 bases. The CDR3 DNA sequence: TGCAGCGTTGCACAGCAGTCTAGCACAGATACGCAGTATTTT. Translating it yields CSVAQQSSTDTQYF.

The chain is built from TRBV7-9 and TRBJ2-3, with TRBD2 matching over 12 bases. Germline CDR1 reads SEHNR; CDR2 reads FQNEAQ (reference sequence). CDR3 length equals 17 residues. After removal of 5 bases from V and 4 bases from J, the junction contained 10 bases not matched to a gene. In nucleotides, the CDR3 is TGTGCCAGCAGCGGCCTAGCGGGAGGGCGGGGCCCAGATACGCAGTATTTT. It encodes CASSGLAGGRGPDTQYF.

This chain uses TRBV28 with TRBJ2-1; TRBD2 aligns across 9 bases. CDR3 size: 16 residues. Germline lookup yields CDR1 MDHEN and CDR2 SYDVKM. The V gene end was trimmed by 4 bases and the J gene end by 5 bases; junction bases not matched to a gene: 9. CDR3 coding DNA: TGTGCCAGCAGTTCCTTGCGGGAGGGCCCCCACAATGAGCAGTTCTTC. This encodes CASSSLREGPHNEQFF.

V gene TRBV7-9 combines with J gene TRBJ2-1; 11 nucleotides align to TRBD2. CDR3 size: 16 residues. The germline V gene has CDR1 SEHNR and CDR2 FQNEAQ (reference sequence). J was trimmed by 4 bases and V by 0 bases; bases with no gene match: 2. CDR3 coding DNA: TGTGCCAGCAGCTTAGCAACTAGCGGGAGATACAATGAGCAGTTCTTC. Protein product: CASSLATSGRYNEQFF. Based on the CDR3 plus reference TRBV7-9 and TRBJ2-1, the full variable domain is DTGVSQNPRHKITKRGQNVTFRCDPISEHNRLYWYRQTLGQGPEFLTYFQNEAQLEKSRLLSDRFSAERPKGSFSTLEIQRTEQGDSAMYLCASSLATSGRYNEQFFGPGTRLTVL.

The chain carries TRBV27 and TRBJ2-1; no definite D call. The V and J ends lost 3 bases and 5 bases respectively, with 14 bases between them. This CDR3 is 15 amino acids long. Germline CDR1 reads MNHEY; CDR2 reads SMNVEV (reference sequence). CDR3 protein: CASSLGTLGHNEQFF. For the CDR3, the DNA is TGTGCCAGCAGTTTGGGTACCCTAGGCCACAATGAGCAGTTCTTC.